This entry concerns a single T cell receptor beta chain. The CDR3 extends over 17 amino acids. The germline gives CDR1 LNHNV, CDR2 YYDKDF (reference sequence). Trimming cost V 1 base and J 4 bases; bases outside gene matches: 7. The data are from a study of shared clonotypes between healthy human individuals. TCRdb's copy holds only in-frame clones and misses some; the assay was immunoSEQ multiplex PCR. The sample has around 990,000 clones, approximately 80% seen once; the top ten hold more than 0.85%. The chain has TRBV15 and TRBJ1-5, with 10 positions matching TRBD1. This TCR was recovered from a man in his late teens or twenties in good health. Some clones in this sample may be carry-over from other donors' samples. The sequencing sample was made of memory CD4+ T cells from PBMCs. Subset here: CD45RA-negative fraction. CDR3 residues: CATSRATDRGFNQPQHF. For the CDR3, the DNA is TGTGCCACCAGCAGAGCGACGGACAGGGGGTTTAATCAGCCCCAGCATTTT.